This entry concerns a single TCR beta chain. This sample stems from a study of shared clonotypes between healthy human individuals. Study background: Donor ages ranged 18 to 49 years: a couple of women, a few men.

The V gene's germline CDR1 is MGHRA and CDR2 YSYEKL. This CDR3 comprises 16 residues. Trimming at V came to 5 bases and at J to 3 bases, leaving 8 bases not matched to a gene. Assay: immunoSEQ multiplex PCR; the TCRdb copy retains only in-frame clones and omits some. The table includes 400,000 to 550,000 clones, roughly 78% detected once. The V gene is TRBV4-1, the J gene TRBJ2-3; 10 bases are a match to TRBD1. The origin of this receptor is a woman aged 40-49 years in good health. Some clones in this sample may be carry-over from other donors' samples. The sequenced sample was PBMCs. In nucleotides, the CDR3 is TGCGCCAGCAGCGCTCAGGACAGGGGGTTTACAGATACGCAGTATTTT. The encoded protein is CASSAQDRGFTDTQYF.